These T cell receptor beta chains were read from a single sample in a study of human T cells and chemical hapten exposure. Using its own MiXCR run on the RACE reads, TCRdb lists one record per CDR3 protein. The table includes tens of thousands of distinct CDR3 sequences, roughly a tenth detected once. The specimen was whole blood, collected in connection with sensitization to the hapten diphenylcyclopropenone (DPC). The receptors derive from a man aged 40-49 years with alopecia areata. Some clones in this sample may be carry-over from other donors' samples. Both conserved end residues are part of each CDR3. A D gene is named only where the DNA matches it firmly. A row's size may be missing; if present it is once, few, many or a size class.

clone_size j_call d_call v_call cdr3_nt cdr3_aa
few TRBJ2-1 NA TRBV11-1 TGTGCCAGCAGCTTAGACTCCAGAGGAGGGCAGTTCTTC CASSLDSRGGQFF
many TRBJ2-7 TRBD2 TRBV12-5 TGTGCTAGTGGTTTGCTGGGACTAGCGGCCTCCTACGAGCAGTACTTC CASGLLGLAASYEQYF
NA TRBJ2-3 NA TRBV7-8 TGTGCCAGCAGCCAAGAGGGGAAGAGCACAGATACGCAGTATTTT CASSQEGKSTDTQYF
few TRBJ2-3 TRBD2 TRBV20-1 TGCAGTGCTATTGAGCGGGAGTTTGTCACAGATACGCAGTATTTT CSAIEREFVTDTQYF
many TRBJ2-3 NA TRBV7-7 TGTGCTAGCAGCTTAGCGGAGGCAGATACGCAGTATTTT CASSLAEADTQYF
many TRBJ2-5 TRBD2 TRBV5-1 TGCGCCTCAACCCCCTTCCCGCGGGAGGGCGAGACCCAGTACTTC CASTPFPREGETQYF
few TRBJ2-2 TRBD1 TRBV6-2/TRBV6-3 TGTGCCAGCAGTTTCAACCGGGACAGGCCGACCGGGGAGCTGTTTTTT CASSFNRDRPTGELFF
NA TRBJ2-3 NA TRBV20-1 TGCAGTGCTAGCAGCGAGATCTACACAGATACGCAGTATTTT CSASSEIYTDTQYF
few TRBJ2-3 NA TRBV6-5 TGTGCCAGCAGTTATTCGGACGGGCGCGACACAGATACGCAGTATTTT CASSYSDGRDTDTQYF
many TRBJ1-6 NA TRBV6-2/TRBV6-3 TGTGCCAGCAGTTCCACCCTCTCACCCCTCCACTTT CASSSTLSPLHF
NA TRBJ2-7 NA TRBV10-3 TGTGCCATCAGTGAATTGTCCGAGCAGTACTTC CAISELSEQYF
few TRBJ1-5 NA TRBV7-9 TGTGCCAGCAGCCCCAGGGAGGGGCAGCCCCAGCATTTT CASSPREGQPQHF
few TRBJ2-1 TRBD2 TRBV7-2 TGTGCCAGCCTAGCGGGTGCCTACAATGAGCAGTTCTTC CASLAGAYNEQFF
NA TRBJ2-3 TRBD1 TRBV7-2 TGTGCCAGCAGCTTGGGACAGGGCGATACGCAGTATTTT CASSLGQGDTQYF
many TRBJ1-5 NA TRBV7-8 TGTGCCAGCAGCCCGGATAGCAATCAGCCCCAGCATTTT CASSPDSNQPQHF
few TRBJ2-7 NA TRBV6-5 TGTGCCAGCAGTTACCCCGAGCAGTACTTC CASSYPEQYF
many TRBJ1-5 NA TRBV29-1 TGCAGCGTTGAAAAGGGAGATGGTCAGCCCCAGCATTTT CSVEKGDGQPQHF
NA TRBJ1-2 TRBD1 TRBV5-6 TGTGCCAGCACCCAAAAAGGGACAGTCTATGGCTACACCTTC CASTQKGTVYGYTF
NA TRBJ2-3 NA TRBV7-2 TGTGCCAGCAGCCCACGGACAGGCGGGATAGATACGCAGTATTTT CASSPRTGGIDTQYF
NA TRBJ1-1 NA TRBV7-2 TGTGCCAGCAGCTTACCATGGGCGCCTAGAGAAGCTTTCTTT CASSLPWAPREAFF
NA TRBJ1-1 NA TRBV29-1 TGCAGCGTTGAGGGCCTCGGGGGGGTGAACACTGAAGCTTTCTTT CSVEGLGGVNTEAFF
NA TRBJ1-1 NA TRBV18 TGTGCCAGCTCACCACAGATAACGGAAGAAGCTTTCTTT CASSPQITEEAFF
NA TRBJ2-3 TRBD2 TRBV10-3 TGTGCCATCAGTGGGGGACTAGCGGGAGTTCGGGATACGCAGTATTTT CAISGGLAGVRDTQYF
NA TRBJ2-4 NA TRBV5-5 TGTGCCAGCAGTCGGGACTCCCTCGGGGATCAGTACTTC CASSRDSLGDQYF
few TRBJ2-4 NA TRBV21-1 TGTGCCAGCAGCAAATCCCCCGGGCCCAAAAACATTCAGTACTTC CASSKSPGPKNIQYF
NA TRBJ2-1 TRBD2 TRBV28 TGTGCCAGCAGTTTAGTGTCCGCCAGCGGGAGGCACAATGAGCAGTTCTTC CASSLVSASGRHNEQFF
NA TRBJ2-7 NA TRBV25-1 TGTGCCAGCAGTGCCCAATTACTAGGCGAGCAGTACTTC CASSAQLLGEQYF
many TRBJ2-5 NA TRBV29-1 TGCAGCGTTGACGGCGGGTCAGAGACCCAGTACTTC CSVDGGSETQYF
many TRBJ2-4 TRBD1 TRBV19 TGTGCCAGTAGTCCCGGGACAGGGGAGAATCGGGACATTCAGTACTTC CASSPGTGENRDIQYF
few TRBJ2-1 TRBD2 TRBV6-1 TGTGCCAGCAGTTTTAGCGGGGATATCTACAATGAGCAGTTCTTC CASSFSGDIYNEQFF
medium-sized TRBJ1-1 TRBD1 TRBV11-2 TGTGCCAGCAGCTCACAGGGGGGGACGACTGAAGCTTTCTTT CASSSQGGTTEAFF
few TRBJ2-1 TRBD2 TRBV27 TGTGCCAGCAGTCCCGCCCCGGGGCGGGAGGGCACTGAGCAGTTCTTC CASSPAPGREGTEQFF
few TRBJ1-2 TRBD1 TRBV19 TGTGCCAGTAGTATAAAGAAGGGGGCGCATGGCTACACCTTC CASSIKKGAHGYTF
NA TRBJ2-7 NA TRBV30 TGTGCCTGGTGGAGGGTCGGGGCCTACGAGCAGTACTTC CAWWRVGAYEQYF
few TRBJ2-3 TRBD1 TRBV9 TGTGCCAGCAGCGCCCGGGACAGCCCCACAGATACGCAGTATTTT CASSARDSPTDTQYF
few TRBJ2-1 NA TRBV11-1 TGTGCCAGCAGCCTCATGGGAGGTAAATATCTGTTCTTC CASSLMGGKYLFF
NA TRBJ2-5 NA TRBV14 TGTGCCAGCAGCCAAGATCTTAGGGAGACCCAGTACTTC CASSQDLRETQYF
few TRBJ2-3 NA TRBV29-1 TGCAGCGGGCAGGCTAGCACAGATACGCAGTATTTT CSGQASTDTQYF
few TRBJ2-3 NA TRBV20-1 TGCAGTGCTAAGCCATCTTTCGGGATCACAGATACGCAGTATTTT CSAKPSFGITDTQYF
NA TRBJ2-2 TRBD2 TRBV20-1 TGCAGTGGGCTAGCGGGAGGGCCCTCAACCGGGGAGCTGTTTTTT CSGLAGGPSTGELFF
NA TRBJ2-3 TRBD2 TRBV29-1 TGCAGCGTTGAGCGGGAGGCAGATACGCAGTATTTT CSVEREADTQYF
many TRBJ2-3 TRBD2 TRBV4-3 TGCGCCAGCAGCCAAGACTGGGGGGGGGGAGCAGATACGCAGTATTTT CASSQDWGGGADTQYF
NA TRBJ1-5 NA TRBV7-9 TGTGCCAGCAGCTTGGACGATCAGCCCCAGCATTTT CASSLDDQPQHF
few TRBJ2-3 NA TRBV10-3 TGTGCCATCAGACCAGCCACTAGCACAGATACGCAGTATTTT CAIRPATSTDTQYF